The source of this TCR beta chain is a study of cytomegalovirus exposure and HLA in healthy donors. PCR involved 60 Vbeta and 13 Jbeta primers. Method: immunoSEQ multiplex PCR; TCRdb's copy keeps in-frame clones and lacks some. The repertoire holds 90,000 to 120,000 clones, with around four fifths as singletons. CDR1 is MNHEY and CDR2 is SMNVEV in the germline V gene (reference sequence). The length of the CDR3 is 16 residues. The V segment lost 5 bases and the J segment 2 bases; nucleotides outside the gene matches: 7. This TCR derives from a woman in her forties in good health and CMV-seronegative. Material: PBMCs. The chain is built from TRBV27 and TRBJ1-3, with 9 bases identical to TRBD1. The CDR3 DNA is TGTGCCAGCAGTCCCGGGACAGGGAATGCTGGAAACACCATATATTTT. Its protein product is CASSPGTGNAGNTIYF.